Listed below are T cell receptor beta chains from one sample, sequenced in a study of PD-L1 blockade in urothelial cancer. Only in-frame clones appear in the TCRdb table, and some are missing; sequencing was by immunoSEQ multiplex PCR. The table lists 35,000 to 45,000 clones, approximately 85% of them singletons, with approximately 6.3% in the top ten. The material sequenced was PBMCs, taken around atezolizumab (anti-PD-L1) treatment. All receptors come from a man aged 55 to 69 with urothelial cancer. Both conserved end residues are part of each CDR3. The D gene is left open where the match is weak. The size of a clone is reported for some rows only, either as once, few or many, or as a class for expanded clones.

TGCGCCAGCAGTCAATCGGGTCACGGGATCAATTCACCCCTCCACTTT CASSQSGHGINSPLHF TRBJ1-6 TRBV23-1 NA NA
TGTGCCAGCAGGACCACCGGGATCTCGGATTCACCCCTCCACTTT CASRTTGISDSPLHF TRBJ1-6 TRBV6-6 NA few
TGTGCCAGTAGGGCCCCGGGACAGATGAATTCACCCCTCCACTTT CASRAPGQMNSPLHF TRBJ1-6 TRBV19 TRBD1 NA
TGTGCCAGCAGCTTGGACACCCAAGAGACCCAGTACTTC CASSLDTQETQYF TRBJ2-5 TRBV7-8 NA NA
TGTGCCAGCAGTGAATTCGTGCAGCAAGAGACCCAGTACTTC CASSEFVQQETQYF TRBJ2-5 TRBV2 NA NA
TGTGCCAGCAGTCCCCCTGACTTGCTTCCAGATACGCAGTATTTT CASSPPDLLPDTQYF TRBJ2-3 TRBV28 NA NA
TGTGCCAGCAGGGCGGACACCCAATACCGACCTCCGTATGGCTACACCTTC CASRADTQYRPPYGYTF TRBJ1-2 TRBV7-9 NA NA
TGTGCCAGCAGTGGGACATCTGGAAACACCATATATTTT CASSGTSGNTIYF TRBJ1-3 TRBV6-1 NA few
TGTGCCAGCTCACCCACTAGCGGGGGCGGCTACGAGCAGTACTTC CASSPTSGGGYEQYF TRBJ2-7 TRBV18 TRBD2 NA
TGCGCCAGCAGCCCGGCTAGCCTCCGCACAGATACGCAGTATTTT CASSPASLRTDTQYF TRBJ2-3 TRBV5-1 NA NA
TGTGCCAGCAGCTTAATCGGCCAGGGGAGCCAGTACTTC CASSLIGQGSQYF TRBJ2-5 TRBV7-2 NA once
TGTGCCAGCAGTGAAGGGTTCGGGCAGGGGGCGCTTGAGACCCAGTACTTC CASSEGFGQGALETQYF TRBJ2-5 TRBV6-1 TRBD1 NA
TGTGCCAGCAGCAAAAACGGGGAGGCTGGAAACACCATATATTTT CASSKNGEAGNTIYF TRBJ1-3 TRBV2 NA once
TGCGCCAGCAGCCAAGGAGTATCCCGCTATGGCTACACCTTC CASSQGVSRYGYTF TRBJ1-2 TRBV4-1 NA NA
TGTGCCAGCAGTGCACAGGCATCGAACACCGGGGAGCTGTTTTTT CASSAQASNTGELFF TRBJ2-2 TRBV6-1 NA NA
TGTGCCAGCAGCGTTAGCGAAATAGAGACCCAGTACTTC CASSVSEIETQYF TRBJ2-5 TRBV9 NA NA
TGTGCCAGCAGTGACGGGGGGCCTCGGATTGAGCAGTTCTTC CASSDGGPRIEQFF TRBJ2-1 TRBV2 NA NA
TGTGCCAGTAGTATCGCCCAGGGGAGCTCCTATAATTCACCCCTCCACTTT CASSIAQGSSYNSPLHF TRBJ1-6 TRBV19 NA NA
TGTGCCACCCACCCAACGGGCCGGGGCTACGAGCAGTACTTC CATHPTGRGYEQYF TRBJ2-7 TRBV28 NA NA
TGTGCCACCCTGAGTGGGGACACCAGCTCCTACGAGCAGTACTTC CATLSGDTSSYEQYF TRBJ2-7 TRBV6-1 NA NA
TGTGCCAGCAGCGTAGGTCAGGGTCCTCTCGATGAGCAGTTCTTC CASSVGQGPLDEQFF TRBJ2-1 TRBV7-2 NA NA
TGTGCCAGCAGCCGGACTAGCGGGGGCTACAATGAGCAGTTCTTC CASSRTSGGYNEQFF TRBJ2-1 TRBV6-1 TRBD2 few
TGTGCCAGCAGCACCAGGGTGCAGGGGTATGGCTACACCTTC CASSTRVQGYGYTF TRBJ1-2 TRBV7-9 NA NA
TGTGCCATCAGTAAGACAGGGGTTAGCTCCTACGAGCAGTACTTC CAISKTGVSSYEQYF TRBJ2-7 TRBV10-3 TRBD1 NA
TGTGCCAGCAGTTACGGGCTAGCGGGGAATTTGGATGAGCAGTTCTTC CASSYGLAGNLDEQFF TRBJ2-1 TRBV6-5 TRBD2 once
TGTGCCATCAGAACGGCCTCCTCTAGCACCTACGAGCAGTACTTC CAIRTASSSTYEQYF TRBJ2-7 TRBV10-3 NA NA
TGTGCCAGCAGCCAAGACCCGGGGGGATCGCTTGGCTACACCTTC CASSQDPGGSLGYTF TRBJ1-2 TRBV14 NA NA
TGTGCCAGTAGTCCCCACAGGGACACTGAAGCTTTCTTT CASSPHRDTEAFF TRBJ1-1 TRBV19 NA NA
TGTGCCAGCAGCCCCCAGGGGCTCTATGGCTACACCTTC CASSPQGLYGYTF TRBJ1-2 TRBV7-9 NA NA
TGTGCCAGTAGTACACGGATGGGACAGGGTGGTTCACCCCTCCACTTT CASSTRMGQGGSPLHF TRBJ1-6 TRBV19 TRBD1 NA
TGTGCCAGCAGTTTAGAGTCCGGGAACTATGGCTACACCTTC CASSLESGNYGYTF TRBJ1-2 TRBV28 NA NA
TGCGCCAGCAGCTTGGAGCAGGGCAGGACTGAAGCTTTCTTT CASSLEQGRTEAFF TRBJ1-1 TRBV5-1 NA NA
TGTGCTAGTGGTTTGAATATCAGGGGCTCCTACAATGAGCAGTTCTTC CASGLNIRGSYNEQFF TRBJ2-1 TRBV12-5 NA NA
TGTGCCAGCACTCCTACTCGTCCCGACGGGGAAAAACTGTTTTTT CASTPTRPDGEKLFF TRBJ1-4 TRBV28 NA once
TGTGCCAGCAGTTTGTCCCAGGGAGGGGGGGGCCCTCAAGAGACCCAGTACTTC CASSLSQGGGGPQETQYF TRBJ2-5 TRBV28 NA NA
TGTGCCAGCAGCGCATCAACCGACAGGGTCGGCGGAGAGACCCAGTACTTC CASSASTDRVGGETQYF TRBJ2-5 TRBV9 TRBD1 NA
TGTGCCAGCAGTCCTAGCGGGGGGGCCTCCTACGAGCAGTACTTC CASSPSGGASYEQYF TRBJ2-7 TRBV28 TRBD2 NA
TGCGCCAGCAGCTTGGAGATACTAGCGGAGGACACAGATACGCAGTATTTT CASSLEILAEDTDTQYF TRBJ2-3 TRBV5-1 TRBD2 NA
TGTGCCAGCAGCTTAGATCTCCTGAGCTCCTACAATGAGCAGTTCTTC CASSLDLLSSYNEQFF TRBJ2-1 TRBV7-2 NA NA
TGTGCCAGCAGTTCCGGACTGACCTACGAGCAGTACTTC CASSSGLTYEQYF TRBJ2-7 TRBV28 NA few
TGTGCCAGCAGTGAAACGGCGGAATGGACAGGTACGCAGTATTTT CASSETAEWTGTQYF TRBJ2-3 TRBV2 TRBD1 NA